This T cell receptor (beta chain) was found in a study of vaccination effects on CD4 cells after COVID-19. The overall study: Samples came 142 and 148 days after COVID-19 diagnosis, before vaccination.

Upon completion of about eleven days in culture, CD4+ T cells were isolated. Germline-derived CDR1 and CDR2 are DFQATT and SNEGSKA (reference sequence). The V gene lost 2 bases and the J gene lost 2 bases, with 3 bases spanning the gap. CDR3 size: 11 residues. This clone occurred a few times. Its antigen remains unknown. Profiling relied on immunoSEQ multiplex PCR, and the TCRdb table lists in-frame clones only, not all of them. The sample has around 45,000 clones; about 75% are singletons. The TCR originated in a human donor who had a prior SARS-CoV-2 infection. Specimen: CD4+ T cells from PBMCs cultured without peptide, collected before COVID-19 vaccination. The chain links TRBV20-1 to TRBJ1-2; D not certain. The CDR3 DNA reads TGCAGTGCTAGAAGGAACTATGGCTACACCTTC. As protein: CSARRNYGYTF.